The 29 T cell receptor beta chains reported below all come from one sample, sequenced in a study of cytomegalovirus exposure and HLA in healthy donors. The PCR made use of 60 Vbeta and 13 Jbeta primers. Using immunoSEQ multiplex PCR, the repertoire was profiled, and TCRdb retains in-frame clones only, with some absent. The data contain under 100,000 clones, 55% to 75% of them singletons. Input material: PBMCs. The receptors here all came from a woman between 45 and 60 years old in good health and CMV-seropositive.

The V gene is TRBV28, the J gene TRBJ2-1, with 12 bases matching TRBD2. J gave up 7 bases and V 3 bases, and 4 bases lay outside the gene matches. This CDR3 spans 15 amino acids. Germline CDR1 MDHEN, CDR2 SYDVKM. The CDR3 DNA follows: TGTGCCAGCAGTTTGACTAGCGGGAGTTGGAATGAGCAGTTCTTC. This translates into CASSLTSGSWNEQFF.

This clone was detected only once. The chain joins TRBV2 to TRBJ2-4, with D perhaps matching TRBD2 (6 bases). The V and J ends lost 7 bases and 2 bases respectively, with 12 bases between them. Germline V gene sequence: CDR1 SNHLY, CDR2 FYNNEI. The CDR3 has 14 amino acids. CDR3 sequence (DNA): TGTGCCAGCAATGGGGGGACGACCAAAAACATTCAGTACTTC. Protein product: CASNGGTTKNIQYF.

This chain connects TRBV19 to TRBJ1-4; D possibly corresponds to TRBD1 (6 bases). V was shortened by 5 bases and J by 10 bases, with 20 bases between the two germline ends. The germline V gene has CDR1 LNHDA and CDR2 SQIVND (reference sequence). The CDR3 has 15 amino acids. This CDR3 is CASSPGGGGSGKLFF. The CDR3 DNA reads as TGTGCCAGTAGTCCCGGCGGGGGGGGCTCCGGAAAACTGTTTTTT.

The rearrangement joins TRBV14 to TRBJ2-7, with 10 bases lining up with TRBD1. J lost 6 bases, V lost 5 bases, and 7 bases had no gene match. The CDR3 has 14 residues. The germline CDR1 and CDR2 sequences are SGHDN and FVKESK. CDR3 region: CASSFRGQGIEQYF. The CDR3 coding sequence is TGTGCCAGCAGCTTTCGGGGACAGGGGATCGAGCAGTACTTC.

The genes are TRBV30 and TRBJ1-1; 7 bases are a match to TRBD1. CDR1 is GTSNPN, CDR2 SVGIG, per germline (reference sequence). V lost 2 bases and J lost 1; bases outside the gene matches: 4. This CDR3 is 14 amino acids long. The CDR3 loop is CAWSTDRRNTEAFF. The CDR3 DNA is TGTGCCTGGAGTACGGACAGGAGGAACACTGAAGCTTTCTTT.

J is TRBJ1-3 and V is TRBV4-2; a possible D gene is TRBD1 (5 bases). The CDR3 has 19 residues. Germline values: CDR1 LGHNA, CDR2 YNFKEQ. The V end was cut by 3 bases, the J end by 0 bases, with 21 bases between. In nucleotides, the CDR3 is TGTGCCAGCAGCCAGATGCCCCAGGGCGGGGCGACCTCTGGAAACACCATATATTTT. Translating it yields CASSQMPQGGATSGNTIYF.

This clone has a single count. CDR3 loop: CSVRNTEAFF. CDR3 in DNA: TGCAGCGTTCGGAACACTGAAGCTTTCTTT. The J gene is TRBJ1-1, the V gene TRBV29-1; no firm D call. Trimming took off 5 bases at V and 1 base at J, with 2 bases between the two ends. The V gene's germline CDR1 is SQVTM and CDR2 ANQGSEA. The CDR3 sequence is 10 residues long.

The chain is built from TRBV5-1 and TRBJ1-5; D is possibly TRBD1 (5 bases). Trimming stripped 1 base from V and 0 bases from J, with 11 bases between. The CDR3 is 16 amino acids. Germline loops: CDR1 SGHRS, CDR2 YFSETQ. The DNA of the CDR3 is TGCGCCAGCAGCTTGTCGGGGGATCATAGCAATCAGCCCCAGCATTTT. This encodes CASSLSGDHSNQPQHF.

The chain recombines TRBV28 with TRBJ2-7; 11 bases map to TRBD2. Germline values: CDR1 MDHEN, CDR2 SYDVKM. The V gene end was trimmed by 6 bases and the J gene end by 6 bases; junction bases not matched to a gene: 4. The CDR3 is 13 residues long. DNA of the CDR3: TGTGCCAGCAGACTAGCGGGAGTGAGCGAGCAGTACTTC. The encoded protein is CASRLAGVSEQYF.

V usage is TRBV18 and J usage is TRBJ1-2, with TRBD1 matching over 8 bases. V trimming: 1 base; J trimming: 6 bases; junction bases outside the gene matches: 7. CDR3 size: 15 residues. Germline CDR1 is KGHSH and CDR2 is LQKENI. The DNA for the CDR3 is TGTGCCAGCTCACCACGCCAGGGGGCGATGGATGGCTACACCTTC. Translated: CASSPRQGAMDGYTF.

This clone was detected only a few times. The rearrangement links TRBV7-3 to TRBJ2-1, with 12 nucleotides matching TRBD1. There are 16 residues in the CDR3. V gave up 6 bases and J gave up 8 bases; unmatched junction bases: 11. CDR1 SGHTA and CDR2 FQGTGA come from the germline V gene. This CDR3 is CASSADRDRGRHEQFF. CDR3 coding DNA: TGTGCCAGCAGTGCGGACCGGGACAGGGGGCGCCATGAGCAGTTCTTC. Using reference TRBV7-3 and TRBJ2-1 for the parts outside the CDR3, the full variable domain is GAGVSQTPSNKVTEKGKYVELRCDPISGHTALYWYRQSLGQGPEFLIYFQGTGAADDSGLPNDRFFAVRPEGSVSTLKIQRTERGDSAVYLCASSADRDRGRHEQFFGPGTRLTVL.

The genes are TRBV6-5 and TRBJ1-1; maybe TRBD1 (6 bases). Trimming cost V 6 bases and J 2 bases, with 13 bases left between them. CDR3 length: 14 amino acids. In germline, CDR1 is MNHEY, CDR2 SVGAGI. The CDR3 coding sequence is TGTGCCAGCAGGGAAACGGGACATAACACTGAAGCTTTCTTT. This gives the protein CASRETGHNTEAFF.

This rearrangement joins TRBV5-1 to TRBJ2-1; D is perhaps TRBD2 (7 bases). The germline V gene has CDR1 SGHRS and CDR2 YFSETQ. Trimming cost V 1 base and J 10 bases, with 18 bases left between them. CDR3 size: 15 residues. This chain's CDR3 is CASSLKGGVLGEQFF. The CDR3 coding sequence is TGCGCCAGCAGCTTGAAGGGGGGGGTATTGGGCGAGCAGTTCTTC.

This sequence joins TRBV5-6 and TRBJ2-3; weak D call: TRBD1 (6 bases). This CDR3 is 15 amino acids long. V was cut by 2 bases and J by 4 bases, with 14 bases left in between. Germline V gene data show CDR1 as SGHDT and CDR2 as YYEEEE. The CDR3 sequence: CASSLFGGGSDTQYF. DNA of the CDR3: TGTGCCAGCAGCTTATTTGGGGGCGGGTCAGATACGCAGTATTTT.

With regard to this clone: At one end the junction does not follow the germline gene, possibly because of a read error. The CDR3 is CSSSFGQGVILRQFF. The CDR3 coding sequence is TGTTCCAGCAGCTTCGGACAGGGGGTCATTTTACGGCAGTTCTTC. The chain joins TRBV7-9 to TRBJ2-1; TRBD1 matches 10 bases. Per germline, CDR1 SEHNR and CDR2 FQNEAQ (reference sequence). The CDR3 length is 15 residues.

The gene calls are TRBV27 and TRBJ1-2; 8 nucleotides align to TRBD1. The CDR3 is made up of 13 amino acids. The germline CDR1 and CDR2 sequences are MNHEY and SMNVEV (reference sequence). The V and J ends lost 6 bases and 4 bases, in that order; junction bases with no gene match: 4. CDR3 region: CASRPQGAYGYTF. The CDR3 DNA is TGTGCCAGCAGACCCCAGGGGGCCTATGGCTACACCTTC.

This clone was counted once. The chain employs TRBV28 and TRBJ2-7; TRBD2 agrees at 7 bases. CDR3 size: 14 residues. Germline trimming cut 3 bases from V and 0 bases from J; bases unmatched to any gene: 2. Per germline, CDR1 MDHEN and CDR2 SYDVKM. This chain's CDR3 is CASSLAGVSYEQYF. In nucleotides, the CDR3 is TGTGCCAGCAGTTTGGCGGGAGTCTCCTACGAGCAGTACTTC.

This clone was seen only once. The chain joins TRBV5-1 to TRBJ2-7, with TRBD1 matching 9 bases. The CDR3 contains 14 residues. Germline loops: CDR1 SGHRS, CDR2 YFSETQ. J lost 6 bases, V lost 2 bases, and 6 bases had no gene match. The CDR3 region has the DNA TGCGCCAGCAGCTTTCCCGGGACAGGGAGCGAGCAGTACTTC. Its translation is CASSFPGTGSEQYF.

The chain joins TRBV13 to TRBJ1-4, with TRBD1 identical over 9 bases. Trimming took 4 bases from V and 0 from J; bases not matched to a gene: 3. The CDR3 spans 16 residues. CDR1 PRHDT and CDR2 FYEKMQ come from the germline V gene (reference sequence). CDR3 residues: CASSSGQGTTNEKLFF. In DNA form, the CDR3 reads TGTGCCAGCAGCTCGGGACAGGGTACAACTAATGAAAAACTGTTTTTT.

V is TRBV7-2 and J is TRBJ1-6; D unclear. This CDR3 spans 15 amino acids. The V gene's germline CDR1 is SGHTA and CDR2 FQGNSA. Trimming took 4 bases from V and 7 from J, leaving 14 bases between them. CDR3 sequence (DNA): TGTGCCAGCAGCTCCCCCCAGTACGCAAATTCACCCCTCCACTTT. Its translation: CASSSPQYANSPLHF.

The chain is built from TRBV9 and TRBJ2-1; D may be TRBD2 (6 bases). The V end lost 0 bases, the J end lost 6 bases, and 10 bases lay between the germline ends. The CDR3 is 14 residues long. Germline V gene sequence: CDR1 SGDLS, CDR2 YYNGEE. The CDR3 spells CASSVGGVGNEQFF. The CDR3 region has the DNA TGTGCCAGCAGCGTAGGGGGGGTGGGCAATGAGCAGTTCTTC. Full variable domain (remainder filled in from reference TRBV9 and TRBJ2-1): DSGVTQTPKHLITATGQRVTLRCSPRSGDLSVYWYQQSLDQGLQFLIQYYNGEERAKGNILERFSAQQFPDLHSELNLSSLELGDSALYFCASSVGGVGNEQFFGPGTRLTVL.

The chain carries TRBV7-2 and TRBJ2-3; D remains ambiguous. The CDR3 is made up of 13 amino acids. Germline CDR1 reads SGHTA; CDR2 reads FQGNSA. Trimming removed 5 bases from V and 1 base from J, with 7 bases in between. The CDR3 DNA follows: TGTGCCAGCAGCGCGGCCGGCACAGATACGCAGTATTTT. This codes for CASSAAGTDTQYF. Filled out from reference TRBV7-2 and TRBJ2-3, the complete variable domain reads GAGVSQSPSNKVTEKGKDVELRCDPISGHTALYWYRQSLGQGLEFLIYFQGNSAPDKSGLPSDRFSAERTGGSVSTLTIQRTQQEDSAVYLCASSAAGTDTQYFGPGTRLTVL.

This chain joins TRBV6-6 and TRBJ2-1; 10 nucleotides agree with TRBD2. With 8 bases clipped from V and 8 bases from J, the junction kept 12 bases outside the gene matches. CDR1 and CDR2 (germline): MNHNY, SVGAGI (reference sequence). The length of the CDR3 is 15 residues. The CDR3 reads CASLKGIAGGYEQFF. The DNA for the CDR3 is TGTGCCAGCCTAAAAGGGATAGCGGGAGGTTATGAGCAGTTCTTC.

This clone came up once. The rearrangement links TRBV5-1 to TRBJ2-5; TRBD2 matches at 11 bases. J lost 5 bases, V lost 4 bases, and 1 base had no gene match. The germline gives CDR1 SGHRS, CDR2 YFSETQ. The CDR3 extends over 13 amino acids. CDR3 region: CASSGTSGETQYF. CDR3 DNA sequence: TGCGCCAGCAGCGGGACTAGCGGCGAGACCCAGTACTTC.

This clone was seen only a few times. The chain couples TRBV30 to TRBJ2-6, with 9 positions matching TRBD1. Germline CDR1 and CDR2: GTSNPN and SVGIG (reference sequence). V gave up 6 bases and J gave up 0 bases; unmatched junction bases: 6. This CDR3 has 16 residues. The CDR3 DNA reads TGTGCCTGCCAACAGGGGGCTCTCTCTGGGGCCAACGTCCTGACTTTC. Protein product: CACQQGALSGANVLTF.

The V call is TRBV7-2, the J call TRBJ1-5; maybe TRBD1 (6 bases). V was clipped by 5 bases and J by 1 base, with 12 bases between them. This CDR3 comprises 15 residues. Germline V gene data show CDR1 as SGHTA and CDR2 as FQGNSA. The CDR3 nucleotides are TGTGCCAGCAGCGTGACACAGGGAAGCAATCAGCCCCAGCATTTT. It encodes CASSVTQGSNQPQHF.

This clone occurred a few times. The V gene is TRBV28, the J gene TRBJ1-2; tentative D call: TRBD1 (5 bases). The germline V gene has CDR1 MDHEN and CDR2 SYDVKM. V dropped 5 bases and J dropped 7 bases, with 17 bases sitting between them. The CDR3 spans 14 residues. The CDR3 bases are TGTGCCAGCAGTCGTTGGGGGGATGCAGGTGGCTACACCTTC. It specifies CASSRWGDAGGYTF.

The rearrangement joins TRBV5-6 to TRBJ2-5, with unresolved D. The CDR3 loop spans 14 amino acids. CDR1 SGHDT and CDR2 YYEEEE come from the germline V gene. Trimming shortened V by 4 bases and J by 2 bases, and 12 bases separated the two germline ends. CDR3 protein: CASSRGLVQETQYF. The CDR3 DNA is TGTGCCAGCAGCCGCGGTTTGGTGCAAGAGACCCAGTACTTC. Full variable domain (remainder filled in from reference TRBV5-6 and TRBJ2-5): DAGVTQSPTHLIKTRGQQVTLRCSPKSGHDTVSWYQQALGQGPQFIFQYYEEEERQRGNFPDRFSGHQFPNYSSELNVNALLLGDSALYLCASSRGLVQETQYFGPGTRLLVL.

This clone has only one observation. The chain uses TRBV5-1 and TRBJ2-3, with 8 bases fitting TRBD2. CDR1 is SGHRS, CDR2 YFSETQ, per germline. V lost 1 base, J lost 4 bases, and 5 bases stayed unmatched. The CDR3 sequence is 15 residues long. The CDR3 DNA reads as TGCGCCAGCAGCTTGAGCGGGACTAGATCAGATACGCAGTATTTT. Protein product: CASSLSGTRSDTQYF.